The 23 T cell receptor beta chains below all came from one sample that was sequenced in a study of T cell responses to AZD1222 COVID-19 vaccine. The repertoire was sequenced with immunoSEQ multiplex PCR; TCRdb's copy has only in-frame clones and lacks some. In the table there are about 140,000 clones, more than 80% of which are singletons. This material consisted of peripheral blood, taken on day 0 of AZD1222 vaccination. The receptor source for this set is an adult in good health.

The chain is built from TRBV6-5 and TRBJ1-6, with no clear D. Germline assignment: CDR1 MNHEY and CDR2 SVGAGI. Trimming cost V 1 base and J 10 bases, with 8 bases left between them. The CDR3 contains 13 residues. Here the CDR3 DNA reads TGTGCCAGCAGTTACTGGGTGGACTCACCCCTCCACTTT. Its protein is CASSYWVDSPLHF.

The J gene is TRBJ1-3, the V gene TRBV10-2, with 8 bases aligning to TRBD1. The CDR3 loop spans 16 amino acids. Trimming at V came to 0 bases and at J to 5 bases, leaving 6 bases not matched to a gene. Germline V lookup: CDR1 WSHSY, CDR2 SAAADI. The CDR3 loop reads CASSESTGTGRNTIYF. Here the CDR3 DNA reads TGCGCCAGCAGTGAGTCGACCGGGACAGGCCGAAACACCATATATTTT.

The chain carries TRBV7-9 and TRBJ1-4, with unresolved D. The V end lost 6 bases, the J end lost 2 bases, and 10 bases lay between the germline ends. The CDR3 runs 14 residues. Germline assignment: CDR1 SEHNR and CDR2 FQNEAQ (reference sequence). As DNA, the CDR3 is TGTGCCAGCAGGGACGAAGGGACTAATGAAAAACTGTTTTTT. Protein: CASRDEGTNEKLFF.

The rearrangement joins TRBV7-9 to TRBJ1-4; 8 nucleotides agree with TRBD1. V trimming: 5 bases; J trimming: 6 bases; junction bases outside the gene matches: 8. The germline V gene encodes CDR1 SEHNR and CDR2 FQNEAQ (reference sequence). CDR3 length: 15 amino acids. The CDR3 coding sequence is TGTGCCAGCAGCCTAGGGACAGGAGTTGATGAAAAACTGTTTTTT. Translating it yields CASSLGTGVDEKLFF.

J is TRBJ2-3 and V is TRBV6-5; no definite D call. There are 14 residues in the CDR3. Germline V lookup: CDR1 MNHEY, CDR2 SVGAGI. V shed 4 bases and J shed 0 bases, with 8 bases lying between them. CDR3 in DNA: TGTGCCAGCAGTTTCAGAGGAAGCACAGATACGCAGTATTTT. Translating gives CASSFRGSTDTQYF.

The chain employs TRBV19 and TRBJ1-1; D is perhaps TRBD1 (5 bases). V lost 3 bases and J lost 3, with 11 bases in between. Germline V gene data show CDR1 as LNHDA and CDR2 as SQIVND (reference sequence). The CDR3 runs 14 residues. CDR3 protein: CASSMTWGDTEAFF. CDR3 DNA: TGTGCCAGTAGTATGACCTGGGGGGACACTGAAGCTTTCTTT.

The chain carries TRBV2 and TRBJ2-4; TRBD2 matches 8 bases. The junction had 24 bases not matched to a gene; V was cut back by 5 bases and J by 3 bases. The CDR3 contains 21 residues. CDR1 is SNHLY, CDR2 FYNNEI, per germline. CDR3 sequence: CASSRSHYIRGGKENKNIQYF. The CDR3 nucleotides are TGTGCCAGCAGTCGATCCCACTATATCCGGGGGGGGAAGGAAAACAAAAACATTCAGTACTTC.

This chain joins TRBV27 and TRBJ2-1; 11 nucleotides match TRBD2. CDR1 is MNHEY and CDR2 is SMNVEV in the germline V gene (reference sequence). With 7 bases clipped from V and 7 bases from J, the junction kept 9 bases outside the gene matches. This CDR3 comprises 15 residues. The CDR3 bases are TGTGCCAGCACCCTCTTAGCGGGGGGGGTAAATGAGCAGTTCTTC. Translating it yields CASTLLAGGVNEQFF.

V is TRBV7-9 and J is TRBJ2-1; D unclear. V was pared by 1 base and J by 7 bases, with 5 bases between. Germline loops: CDR1 SEHNR, CDR2 FQNEAQ (reference sequence). The CDR3 is 12 amino acids. The CDR3, as DNA: TGTGCCAGCAGCTTAGGGTGGAATGAGCAGTTCTTC. This sequence encodes CASSLGWNEQFF.

This clone was counted a single time. The gene calls are TRBV10-3 and TRBJ2-7, with D maybe TRBD2 (6 bases). The CDR3 contains 15 residues. Trimming removed 4 bases at V and 0 bases at J, with 13 bases between. CDR1 and CDR2 from the germline V gene are ENHRY and SYGVKD. The CDR3 loop is CAISVGGLTSYEQYF. In nucleotides, the CDR3 is TGTGCCATCAGTGTAGGTGGACTAACCTCCTACGAGCAGTACTTC.

This chain links TRBV13 with TRBJ2-7; D is uncertain. The germline V gene encodes CDR1 PRHDT and CDR2 FYEKMQ (reference sequence). This CDR3 comprises 13 residues. The V end was cut by 3 bases, the J end by 5 bases, with 11 bases between. CDR3: CASSFGTSHEQYF. The CDR3 bases are TGTGCCAGCAGCTTCGGCACAAGTCACGAGCAGTACTTC.

This clone was counted once. The chain links TRBV11-2 to TRBJ2-7; TRBD1 matches at 7 bases. V lost 5 bases, J lost 1 base, and 14 bases stayed unmatched. The CDR3 spans 17 residues. Per the germline V gene, CDR1 is SGHAT and CDR2 is FQNNGV. This chain's CDR3 is CASSPTNRDRQSYEQYF. The DNA of the CDR3 is TGTGCCAGCAGCCCAACCAACCGGGACAGACAATCCTACGAGCAGTACTTC.

The chain is built from TRBV4-2 and TRBJ1-1; 7 nucleotides match TRBD1. The V gene end was trimmed by 3 bases and the J gene end by 1 base; junction bases not matched to a gene: 8. This CDR3 contains 16 residues. Germline CDR1 is LGHNA and CDR2 is YNFKEQ. CDR3 sequence reads: CASSHDLGQPNTEAFF. The CDR3 coding sequence is TGTGCCAGCAGCCATGACTTGGGACAGCCGAACACTGAAGCTTTCTTT.

This rearrangement joins TRBV28 to TRBJ1-5; TRBD1 is a possible D gene (5 bases). The CDR3 loop spans 16 amino acids. Trimming pared 7 bases from V and 4 bases from J, leaving 20 bases between. Germline CDR1 reads MDHEN; CDR2 reads SYDVKM. CDR3 bases: TGTGCCAGCACCAAAGCTCGGGGGAGGATAAATCAGCCCCAGCATTTT. Protein sequence: CASTKARGRINQPQHF.

V and J are TRBV28 and TRBJ2-7, with TRBD1 identical over 12 bases. CDR3 length: 14 amino acids. J was trimmed by 7 bases and V by 5 bases; bases with no gene match: 6. Germline assignment: CDR1 MDHEN and CDR2 SYDVKM. The CDR3 spells CASSVGQGAREQYF. The CDR3 coding sequence is TGTGCCAGCAGTGTGGGACAGGGGGCACGGGAGCAGTACTTC.

The genes are TRBV20-1 and TRBJ2-3; D ambiguous. CDR3 length equals 13 residues. V gave up 3 bases and J gave up 6 bases, with 13 bases separating them. Germline CDR1 is DFQATT and CDR2 is SNEGSKA (reference sequence). The CDR3 loop is CSASHPIDDTQYF. For the CDR3, the DNA is TGCAGTGCTAGTCACCCAATCGACGATACGCAGTATTTT.

The chain recombines TRBV5-1 with TRBJ2-3; no clear D gene. Germline lookup yields CDR1 SGHRS and CDR2 YFSETQ. The CDR3 has 15 amino acids. V lost 0 bases and J 6 bases, leaving 14 bases between the germline ends. CDR3 sequence reads: CASSLVSTGRDTQYF. The DNA for the CDR3 is TGCGCCAGCAGCTTGGTTTCGACCGGCAGGGATACGCAGTATTTT. Full variable domain (outside the CDR3, taken from reference TRBV5-1 and TRBJ2-3): KAGVTQTPRYLIKTRGQQVTLSCSPISGHRSVSWYQQTPGQGLQFLFEYFSETQRNKGNFPGRFSGRQFSNSRSEMNVSTLELGDSALYLCASSLVSTGRDTQYFGPGTRLTVL.

The chain joins TRBV9 to TRBJ2-7; 8 nucleotides align to TRBD2. Germline CDR1 reads SGDLS; CDR2 reads YYNGEE. Trimming at V came to 3 bases and at J to 5 bases, leaving 7 bases not matched to a gene. The CDR3 contains 14 residues. The CDR3 loop reads CASSGGTRPHEQYF. CDR3 DNA sequence: TGTGCCAGCAGCGGCGGGACTAGACCCCACGAGCAGTACTTC.

In this sample, this clone turned up once. The CDR3 nucleotides read TGTGCCAGCAGTTTACGGACCCCGGATACGCAGTATTTT. Translation: CASSLRTPDTQYF. This chain joins TRBV27 and TRBJ2-3, with D hard to call. The germline CDR1 and CDR2 sequences are MNHEY and SMNVEV (reference sequence). The length of the CDR3 is 13 residues. Deletions cut 2 bases from V and 6 bases from J, with 9 bases between.

In this sample, this clone turned up once. CDR3 sequence: CASSLKGQQGTDTQYF. CDR3 coding DNA: TGTGCCAGCAGCTTAAAGGGGCAACAAGGCACAGATACGCAGTATTTT. This rearrangement joins TRBV7-9 to TRBJ2-3, with D tentatively TRBD1 (5 bases). The germline V and J ends were trimmed by 2 bases and 1 base, with 13 bases remaining between them. The CDR3 spans 16 residues. The germline V gene encodes CDR1 SEHNR and CDR2 FQNEAQ (reference sequence).

The rearrangement uses TRBV5-6 and TRBJ1-4; TRBD1 agrees at 9 bases. This CDR3 is built from 17 residues. The germline gives CDR1 SGHDT, CDR2 YYEEEE. Germline trimming cut 5 bases from V and 3 bases from J; bases unmatched to any gene: 11. The CDR3 coding sequence is TGTGCCAGCAGTGATGGCCGGGACAGGGTCTCTAATGAAAAACTGTTTTTT. Translated: CASSDGRDRVSNEKLFF.

The CDR3 coding sequence is TGCGCCAGCAGCACAAGGGACTATGGCTACACCTTC. Amino acid sequence: CASSTRDYGYTF. The chain employs TRBV4-1 and TRBJ1-2, with D hard to call. Trimming took off 5 bases at V and 3 bases at J, with 7 bases between the two ends. Germline-derived CDR1 and CDR2 are MGHRA and YSYEKL. The CDR3 sequence is 12 residues long.

CDR3 region: CASSLGSITYEQYF. The CDR3 nucleotides are TGTGCCAGCAGCCTAGGTTCAATAACCTACGAGCAGTACTTC. The chain links TRBV3-1 (or the pseudogene TRBV3-2) to TRBJ2-7; D call uncertain. Germline V gene data show CDR1 as LGHDT and CDR2 as YNNKEL (reference sequence). CDR3 length equals 14 residues. Trimming cost V 4 bases and J 2 bases, with 12 bases left between them.